This TCR beta chain is drawn from a study of blood T cell repertoires in COVID-19. Across the whole study: From the United States, Italy and Spain came samples of acute and convalescent COVID-19. The cDNA or gDNA used as material had been derived from T cells, B-cell-depleted T cells, or PBMCs.

Under the authors' procedure: The authors estimated nucleated cell counts from reference gene primer amplification. The method was immunoSEQ multiplex PCR; TCRdb's version includes in-frame clones alone and lacks a portion of them. From that table come the V and J calls and clone size; the DNA was used to work out D and trimming. This table has approximately 180,000 clones, more than 75% appearing once. This CDR3 region has 17 residues. This sequence was found in a woman aged 70-85 years with acute or convalescent COVID-19. The source material was peripheral blood. The J gene is TRBJ2-1, the V gene TRBV12-1; the D segment call TRBD2 is taken from the table without a DNA check. TRBV12-1 is marked as a pseudogene. CDR3 region: CASSLNSLAGGSNEQFF. CDR3 nucleotide sequence: TGTGCCAGCAGCTTGAACTCTTTAGCGGGAGGTAGCAATGAGCAGTTCTTC.